These 14 T cell receptor beta chains originate from one sample sequenced in a study of control samples from healthy donors and cancer patients. Assay used: immunoSEQ multiplex PCR; TCRdb lists only in-frame clones, some missing. The data contain about 95,000 clones, approximately 86% of them singletons. Source material: blood. The receptors derive from a man aged 25-45 years in good health.

This rearrangement joins TRBV7-2 to TRBJ1-5, with a possible D match to TRBD1 (5 bases). V was pared by 5 bases and J by 0 bases, with 11 bases between. Per germline, CDR1 SGHTA and CDR2 FQGNSA. This CDR3 spans 15 amino acids. In DNA form, the CDR3 reads TGTGCCAGCAGCCCAGGGACCGCTAGCAATCAGCCCCAGCATTTT. Amino acids: CASSPGTASNQPQHF.

J is TRBJ1-1 and V is TRBV18, with a weak D call TRBD1 (6 bases). Trimming removed 2 bases from V and 1 base from J, with 17 bases in between. This CDR3 is 17 amino acids long. Germline CDR1 KGHSH, CDR2 LQKENI. The CDR3 protein is CASSPFPGATGNTEAFF. In nucleotides, the CDR3 is TGTGCCAGCTCACCATTCCCGGGGGCCACTGGGAACACTGAAGCTTTCTTT.

The rearrangement joins TRBV2 to TRBJ1-2; 8 bases line up with TRBD1. Germline V CDR1 and CDR2: SNHLY, FYNNEI. This CDR3 is 15 amino acids long. V lost 7 bases, J lost 5 bases, and 12 bases stayed unmatched. The CDR3: CASTPGQGQGYGYTF. CDR3 DNA sequence: TGTGCCAGCACCCCAGGACAGGGACAAGGGTATGGCTACACCTTC. The full variable domain, completed using reference TRBV2 and TRBJ1-2, is EPEVTQTPSHQVTQMGQEVILRCVPISNHLYFYWYRQILGQKVEFLVSFYNNEISEKSEIFDDQFSVERPDGSNFTLKIRSTKLEDSAMYFCASTPGQGQGYGYTFGSGTRLTVV.

The V and J genes are TRBV5-5 and TRBJ2-1; 9 bases are shared with TRBD1. CDR1 and CDR2 from the germline V gene are SGHKS and YYEKEE (reference sequence). The trim removed 4 bases at V and 3 bases at J, leaving 8 bases unmatched. The CDR3 is 16 amino acids. CDR3 nucleotide sequence: TGTGCCAGCAGCGCGAGGGGGACAGGGAACTACAATGAGCAGTTCTTC. This translates into CASSARGTGNYNEQFF.

This clone was detected once. The chain is built from TRBV12-3 or TRBV12-4 and TRBJ2-2; D gene uncertain. CDR3 size: 12 residues. V lost 5 bases, J lost 7 bases, and 8 bases lay in between. CDR3 sequence reads: CASSPEYGELFF. CDR3 DNA: TGTGCCAGCAGTCCCGAATACGGGGAGCTGTTTTTT.

This chain links TRBV6-5 with TRBJ2-1, with 10 bases fitting TRBD2. Looked up from germline, CDR1 is MNHEY and CDR2 is SVGAGI. The CDR3 sequence is 16 residues long. The trim removed 3 bases at V and 6 bases at J, leaving 8 bases unmatched. DNA for the CDR3: TGTGCCAGCAGTTATCGTGGTCTAGCGGGGGTCAATGAGCAGTTCTTC. Protein: CASSYRGLAGVNEQFF.

CDR3 residues: CASSPRGLSWDTQYF. The CDR3 DNA sequence: TGTGCCAGCAGCCCGCGCGGGCTCAGCTGGGATACGCAGTATTTT. The V gene is TRBV5-6, the J gene TRBJ2-3; D perhaps matches TRBD2 (5 bases). CDR1 and CDR2 (germline): SGHDT, YYEEEE. The CDR3 contains 15 residues. V was trimmed by 4 bases and J by 6 bases, leaving 18 bases between them.

This clone was recorded only once. The chain has TRBV6-5 and TRBJ2-7, with D perhaps matching TRBD1 (5 bases). This CDR3 is built from 14 residues. Trimming removed 0 bases from V and 2 bases from J, with 8 bases in between. The germline V gene encodes CDR1 MNHEY and CDR2 SVGAGI. The CDR3 loop reads CASSYSIRAYEQYF. CDR3 nucleotides: TGTGCCAGCAGTTACTCGATCAGGGCCTACGAGCAGTACTTC.

The count of this clone is one. The genes are TRBV7-9 and TRBJ1-1; TRBD1 might be the D (6 bases). V lost 6 bases and J 1 base, leaving 18 bases between the germline ends. CDR1 and CDR2 from the germline V gene are SEHNR and FQNEAQ (reference sequence). This CDR3 comprises 16 residues. CDR3 nucleotides: TGTGCCAGCAGTGATGACAGGCGCCTGGCGAACACTGAAGCTTTCTTT. It translates to CASSDDRRLANTEAFF.

The rearrangement links TRBV11-2 to TRBJ1-4; TRBD1 matches 8 bases. J lost 8 bases, V lost 0 bases, and 5 bases had no gene match. The CDR3 is 15 amino acids. CDR1 is SGHAT and CDR2 is FQNNGV in the germline V gene. CDR3 in DNA: TGTGCCAGCAGCTTAGACGGGACAGGAGGAGAAAAACTGTTTTTT. It translates to CASSLDGTGGEKLFF.

The chain carries TRBV19 and TRBJ1-6, with D unclear. CDR1 and CDR2 from the germline V gene are LNHDA and SQIVND (reference sequence). The CDR3 runs to 12 residues. Between the trimmed V and J ends, which lost 6 bases and 10 bases, there was a span of 10 bases. DNA of the CDR3: TGTGCCAGTAGCGTAGGTGGATCACCCCTCCACTTT. Translating gives CASSVGGSPLHF.

This chain links TRBV25-1 with TRBJ1-4, with 12 bases fitting TRBD1. Germline V gene sequence: CDR1 MGHDK, CDR2 SYGVNS. V lost 5 bases and J lost 7; bases outside the gene matches: 8. The length of the CDR3 is 16 residues. CDR3 residues: CASSSGTGGYGEKLFF. DNA for the CDR3: TGTGCCAGCAGTTCCGGGACAGGGGGCTACGGTGAAAAACTGTTTTTT.

V usage is TRBV27 and J usage is TRBJ2-6; D not resolved. In germline, CDR1 is MNHEY, CDR2 SMNVEV (reference sequence). The V gene lost 5 bases and the J gene lost 0 bases, with 5 bases spanning the gap. The CDR3 sequence is 14 residues long. The CDR3 nucleotides read TGTGCCAGCAGTAGGGACTCTGGGGCCAACGTCCTGACTTTC. Encoded protein: CASSRDSGANVLTF. Looking up the rest from reference TRBV27 and TRBJ2-6 gives the full variable domain: EAQVTQNPRYLITVTGKKLTVTCSQNMNHEYMSWYRQDPGLGLRQIYYSMNVEVTDKGDVPEGYKVSRKEKRNFPLILESPSPNQTSLYFCASSRDSGANVLTFGAGSRLTVL.

This clone was detected once. The CDR3 DNA reads TGTGCCAGCAGCCCGCACAGGGGAGACACTGAAGCTTTCTTT. This translates into CASSPHRGDTEAFF. V and J are TRBV7-3 and TRBJ1-1, with TRBD1 matching 7 bases. The length of the CDR3 is 14 residues. Germline assignment: CDR1 SGHTA and CDR2 FQGTGA. The V segment lost 5 bases and the J segment 3 bases; nucleotides outside the gene matches: 6.